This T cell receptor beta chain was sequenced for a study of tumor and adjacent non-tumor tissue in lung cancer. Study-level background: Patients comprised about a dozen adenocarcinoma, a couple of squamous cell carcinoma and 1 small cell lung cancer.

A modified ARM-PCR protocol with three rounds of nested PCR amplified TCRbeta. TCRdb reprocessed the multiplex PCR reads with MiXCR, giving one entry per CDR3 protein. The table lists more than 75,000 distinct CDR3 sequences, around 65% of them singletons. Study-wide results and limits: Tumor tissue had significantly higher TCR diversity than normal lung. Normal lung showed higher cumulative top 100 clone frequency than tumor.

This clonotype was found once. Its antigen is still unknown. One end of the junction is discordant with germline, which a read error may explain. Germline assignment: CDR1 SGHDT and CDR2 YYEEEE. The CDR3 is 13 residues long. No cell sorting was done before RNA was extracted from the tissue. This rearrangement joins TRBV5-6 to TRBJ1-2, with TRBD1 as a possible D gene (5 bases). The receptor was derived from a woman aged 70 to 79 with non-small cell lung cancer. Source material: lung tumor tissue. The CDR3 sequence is CASSLARADGYTF. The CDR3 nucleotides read TGTGCCAGTAGCTTGGCCAGGGCGGATGGCTATACCTTC. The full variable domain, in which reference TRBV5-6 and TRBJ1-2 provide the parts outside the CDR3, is DAGVTQSPTHLIKTRGQQVTLRCSPKSGHDTVSWYQQALGQGPQFIFQYYEEEERQRGNFPDRFSGHQFPNYSSELNVNALLLGDSALYLCASSLARADGYTFGSGTRLTVV.